One sample yielded the 21 T cell receptor beta chains listed below, sequenced in a study of T cell responses to AZD1222 COVID-19 vaccine. Assay: immunoSEQ multiplex PCR; the TCRdb copy retains only in-frame clones and omits some. The sample holds about 190,000 clones; more than 75% are singletons and the top ten take roughly 0.99%. This specimen was peripheral blood, taken on day 0 of AZD1222 vaccination. The receptor source for this set is an adult in good health.

This clone was counted between two and nine times. This chain links TRBV6-2 or TRBV6-3 with TRBJ2-5; no definite D call. Trimming left V 5 bases short and J 7 bases short, with 8 bases between. CDR3 length: 11 residues. Germline-derived CDR1 and CDR2 are MNHEY and SVGEGT. CDR3 amino acids: CASSGLVTQYF. Here the CDR3 DNA reads TGTGCCAGCAGTGGTCTAGTGACCCAGTACTTC.

The rearrangement joins TRBV24-1 to TRBJ1-5; perhaps TRBD1 as D (6 bases). The ends were cut back, 9 bases at V and 7 bases at J, with 15 bases in the middle. Germline-derived CDR1 and CDR2 are KGHDR and SFDVKD. The CDR3 covers 13 residues. CDR3 residues: CATQGGGGQPQHF. CDR3 sequence (DNA): TGTGCCACCCAGGGAGGGGGAGGACAGCCCCAGCATTTT.

The chain recombines TRBV4-2 with TRBJ2-2, with 10 bases identical to TRBD2. After removal of 3 bases from V and 4 bases from J, the junction contained 8 bases not matched to a gene. In germline, CDR1 is LGHNA, CDR2 YNFKEQ. CDR3 length: 17 residues. The DNA of the CDR3 is TGTGCCAGCAGCCATCCTAGCGGGGGAAGCGGCACCGGGGAGCTGTTTTTT. As protein: CASSHPSGGSGTGELFF.

The chain carries TRBV4-1 and TRBJ2-7, with unresolved D. Germline V gene sequence: CDR1 MGHRA, CDR2 YSYEKL. Trimming removed 1 base at V and 0 bases at J, with 7 bases between. The CDR3 is made up of 14 amino acids. CDR3 protein: CASSQGANSYEQYF. Written as DNA, the CDR3 is TGCGCCAGCAGCCAAGGGGCCAACTCCTACGAGCAGTACTTC.

The chain recombines TRBV5-1 with TRBJ1-1; no definite D call. This CDR3 has 13 residues. V was trimmed by 5 bases and J by 0 bases, leaving 8 bases between them. Germline V CDR1 and CDR2: SGHRS, YFSETQ. CDR3 loop: CASRDGMNTEAFF. The DNA of the CDR3 is TGCGCCAGCAGGGACGGAATGAACACTGAAGCTTTCTTT.

This sequence joins TRBV5-1 and TRBJ1-1; TRBD1 aligns across 7 bases. The CDR3 extends over 14 amino acids. The V gene end was trimmed by 4 bases and the J gene end by 7 bases; junction bases not matched to a gene: 10. The germline CDR1 and CDR2 sequences are SGHRS and YFSETQ. CDR3 bases: TGCGCCAGCAGCATGGATTCAGGGGGAGGTGAAGCTTTCTTT. This translates into CASSMDSGGGEAFF.

The chain joins TRBV28 to TRBJ1-1, with D unresolved. The CDR3 runs to 16 residues. Germline V lookup: CDR1 MDHEN, CDR2 SYDVKM. Trimming cost V 7 bases and J 4 bases, with 22 bases left between them. The CDR3 nucleotides read TGTGCCAGCAAGGTCCTCCGGTACCCTTTGGTCACTGAAGCTTTCTTT. As protein: CASKVLRYPLVTEAFF.

This sequence joins TRBV9 and TRBJ2-6, with D perhaps TRBD1 (6 bases). In germline, CDR1 is SGDLS, CDR2 YYNGEE. V lost 6 bases, J lost 4 bases, and 17 bases lay in between. This CDR3 has 16 amino acids. Here the CDR3 reads CASTKTRGDGANVLTF. The DNA of the CDR3 is TGTGCCAGCACCAAAACCAGGGGTGACGGGGCCAACGTCCTGACTTTC.

The chain uses TRBV5-1 and TRBJ2-5; either TRBD1 or TRBD2 may supply D (6 bases each). The CDR3 contains 16 residues. Trimming stripped 4 bases from V and 0 bases from J, with 16 bases between. Per the germline V gene, CDR1 is SGHRS and CDR2 is YFSETQ. The CDR3 region is CASSVNRGPNQETQYF. The CDR3 nucleotides read TGCGCCAGCAGCGTGAACCGGGGGCCCAACCAAGAGACCCAGTACTTC.

This chain uses TRBV14 with TRBJ2-1; the D gene is possibly TRBD2 (6 bases). The CDR3 has 18 residues. Trimming removed 0 bases at V and 1 base at J, with 16 bases between. CDR1 and CDR2 from the germline V gene are SGHDN and FVKESK. CDR3 in amino acids: CASSQEVSFGLSYNEQFF. CDR3 DNA: TGTGCCAGCAGCCAAGAAGTTAGTTTCGGACTATCCTACAATGAGCAGTTCTTC.

The chain has TRBV5-4 and TRBJ2-3, with D possibly TRBD2 on 5 matching bases. The CDR3 loop spans 15 amino acids. Per germline, CDR1 SGHNT and CDR2 YYREEE (reference sequence). V was shortened by 0 bases and J by 4 bases, with 12 bases between the two germline ends. Written as DNA, the CDR3 is TGTGCCAGCAGCTTGGGGCTAGCTTCCTCAGATACGCAGTATTTT. This codes for CASSLGLASSDTQYF. The complete variable domain, with remaining parts taken from reference TRBV5-4 and TRBJ2-3, reads ETGVTQSPTHLIKTRGQQVTLRCSSQSGHNTVSWYQQALGQGPQFIFQYYREEENGRGNFPPRFSGLQFPNYSSELNVNALELDDSALYLCASSLGLASSDTQYFGPGTRLTVL.

The chain has TRBV18 and TRBJ2-4, with 15 bases that match TRBD2. After removal of 4 bases from V and 1 base from J, the junction contained 5 bases not matched to a gene. From germline, CDR1 is KGHSH and CDR2 LQKENI. This CDR3 contains 18 residues. The CDR3 protein is CASSRTSGRAGAKNIQYF. As DNA, the CDR3 is TGTGCCAGCTCACGGACTAGCGGGAGGGCCGGGGCCAAAAACATTCAGTACTTC.

J is TRBJ2-7 and V is TRBV5-1; TRBD1 might be the D (6 bases). V was shortened by 3 bases and J by 2 bases, with 9 bases between the two germline ends. CDR3 length: 13 residues. Germline V gene lookup returns CDR1 SGHRS and CDR2 YFSETQ. The DNA for the CDR3 is TGCGCCAGCAGCTCTCAGGGGCCCTACGAGCAGTACTTC. Translated: CASSSQGPYEQYF.

This chain uses TRBV6-2 or TRBV6-3 with TRBJ2-7, with D maybe TRBD1 (5 bases). CDR1 is MNHEY, CDR2 SVGEGT, per germline. This CDR3 is 15 amino acids long. The V and J ends lost 0 bases and 3 bases respectively, with 12 bases between them. The CDR3 sequence: CASSYSNRRGYEQYF. DNA for the CDR3: TGTGCCAGCAGTTACTCGAATCGTAGGGGCTACGAGCAGTACTTC.

The J gene is TRBJ1-6, the V gene TRBV27; no clear D gene. The CDR3 has 15 residues. Germline assignment: CDR1 MNHEY and CDR2 SMNVEV (reference sequence). With 5 bases removed from V and 7 bases from J, the gap between germline ends came to 15 bases. Here the CDR3 reads CASSPLSTGNSPLHF. The DNA of the CDR3 is TGTGCCAGCAGTCCCCTTTCGACGGGGAATTCACCCCTCCACTTT.

The chain carries TRBV14 and TRBJ2-3; D remains unclear. Trimming stripped 0 bases from V and 1 base from J, with 8 bases between. Germline V gene sequence: CDR1 SGHDN, CDR2 FVKESK. The CDR3 has 15 residues. The CDR3 loop reads CASSQEAPRTDTQYF. Written as DNA, the CDR3 is TGTGCCAGCAGCCAAGAGGCCCCGCGCACAGATACGCAGTATTTT.

The rearrangement links TRBV7-2 to TRBJ1-5, with D possibly TRBD1 on 6 matching bases. Germline V gene data show CDR1 as SGHTA and CDR2 as FQGNSA. The CDR3 has 15 residues. V shed 0 bases and J shed 2 bases, with 8 bases lying between them. The CDR3, as DNA: TGTGCCAGCAGCTTAGCGTCAGGGGGCAATCAGCCCCAGCATTTT. Translation gives CASSLASGGNQPQHF.

Turning to this clone: The sample holds other DNA sequences that translate to the same CDR3. This sequence joins TRBV9 and TRBJ2-7; D might be TRBD1 (5 bases). The CDR3 is 18 amino acids. CDR1 is SGDLS and CDR2 is YYNGEE in the germline V gene. V was clipped by 2 bases and J by 2 bases, with 23 bases between them. For the CDR3, the DNA is TGTGCCAGCAGCGTGGGGTTTCCACCAGGGCTGGGGCCCTACGAGCAGTACTTC. The encoded protein is CASSVGFPPGLGPYEQYF.

J is TRBJ2-1 and V is TRBV3-1 (or the pseudogene TRBV3-2), with 7 bases that match TRBD2. The junction had 6 bases not matched to a gene; V was cut back by 3 bases and J by 10 bases. Germline V gene sequence: CDR1 LGHDT, CDR2 YNNKEL (reference sequence). The CDR3 runs to 13 residues. The DNA for the CDR3 is TGTGCCAGCAGCCACTACAGCGGGGAGGAGCAGTTCTTC. Amino acid sequence: CASSHYSGEEQFF.

The chain joins TRBV7-3 to TRBJ2-2; D gene ambiguous. Germline CDR1 reads SGHTA; CDR2 reads FQGTGA. V gave up 8 bases and J gave up 4 bases, with 14 bases separating them. The CDR3 covers 14 residues. CDR3: CASGHGSSTGELFF. DNA for the CDR3: TGTGCCAGCGGCCACGGGTCCTCCACCGGGGAGCTGTTTTTT. Looking up the rest from reference TRBV7-3 and TRBJ2-2 gives the full variable domain: GAGVSQTPSNKVTEKGKYVELRCDPISGHTALYWYRQSLGQGPEFLIYFQGTGAADDSGLPNDRFFAVRPEGSVSTLKIQRTERGDSAVYLCASGHGSSTGELFFGEGSRLTVL.

This chain links TRBV12-3 or TRBV12-4 with TRBJ2-3; TRBD1 matches at 7 bases. V dropped 6 bases and J dropped 2; count of bases not matched to a gene: 2. The CDR3 length is 13 residues. The CDR3 region has the DNA TGTGCCAGCAGGGACAGGCCCACAGATACGCAGTATTTT. This encodes CASRDRPTDTQYF.